Presented here are 28 T cell receptor beta chains from one specimen sequenced in a study of cytomegalovirus exposure and HLA in healthy donors. Libraries were prepared by immunoSEQ multiplex PCR; TCRdb keeps only in-frame clonotypes and omits some of them. This table has roughly 60,000 clones, 85% to 95% appearing once. Sequenced input: PBMCs. These receptors were collected from a man aged 18-30 years in good health and CMV-seronegative.

The gene calls are TRBV4-3 and TRBJ2-1, with D perhaps matching TRBD2 (5 bases). Trimming stripped 0 bases from V and 3 bases from J, with 9 bases between. This CDR3 comprises 15 residues. CDR1 is LGHNA, CDR2 YSLEER, per germline. CDR3 DNA: TGCGCCAGCAGCCAAGAGTGGACTGTCTACAATGAGCAGTTCTTC. It is translated as CASSQEWTVYNEQFF.

The chain is built from TRBV28 and TRBJ2-1; the match to TRBD2 covers 7 bases. Germline trimming cut 2 bases from V and 8 bases from J; bases unmatched to any gene: 6. CDR1 is MDHEN and CDR2 is SYDVKM in the germline V gene. The CDR3 contains 14 residues. CDR3 coding DNA: TGTGCCAGCAGTTTAGTTCGTGGGGGGGATGAGCAGTTCTTC. Translated: CASSLVRGGDEQFF.

The rearrangement links TRBV19 to TRBJ1-1, with D unresolved. CDR3 length: 14 amino acids. Trimming removed 5 bases from V and 1 base from J, with 11 bases in between. The germline CDR1 and CDR2 sequences are LNHDA and SQIVND (reference sequence). CDR3: CASSLVLSNTEAFF. In DNA form, the CDR3 reads TGTGCCAGTAGTTTAGTCCTTTCGAACACTGAAGCTTTCTTT.

The J gene is TRBJ2-3, the V gene TRBV28, with D maybe TRBD1 (5 bases). The CDR3 runs to 14 residues. The germline V gene has CDR1 MDHEN and CDR2 SYDVKM. The V end lost 5 bases, the J end lost 5 bases, and 14 bases lay between the germline ends. DNA of the CDR3: TGTGCCAGCAGTCAGACAGTAAATCAAGATACGCAGTATTTT. Its translation is CASSQTVNQDTQYF. Drawing the rest from reference TRBV28 and TRBJ2-3, the complete variable domain is DVKVTQSSRYLVKRTGEKVFLECVQDMDHENMFWYRQDPGLGLRLIYFSYDVKMKEKGDIPEGYSVSREKKERFSLILESASTNQTSMYLCASSQTVNQDTQYFGPGTRLTVL.

CDR3 nucleotide sequence: TGTGCCAGCAAGCGGCTTCCCAAAAACATTCAGTACTTC. This sequence encodes CASKRLPKNIQYF. The chain carries TRBV6-5 and TRBJ2-4; tentatively, D is TRBD2 (5 bases). This CDR3 is 13 amino acids long. Looked up from germline, CDR1 is MNHEY and CDR2 is SVGAGI. V was clipped by 7 bases and J by 2 bases, with 9 bases between them.

V is TRBV2 and J is TRBJ2-7; tentatively, D is TRBD1 (6 bases). Germline-derived CDR1 and CDR2 are SNHLY and FYNNEI. V was clipped by 5 bases and J by 6 bases, with 17 bases between them. The CDR3 length is 14 residues. The CDR3, as DNA: TGTGCCAGCAGTAGACAGGCATTTACGGTCGAGCAGTACTTC. Translating gives CASSRQAFTVEQYF.

This sequence joins TRBV27 and TRBJ1-1; 7 nucleotides agree with TRBD1. With 6 bases clipped from V and 1 base from J, the junction kept 11 bases outside the gene matches. Germline CDR1 and CDR2: MNHEY and SMNVEV (reference sequence). This CDR3 comprises 16 residues. The CDR3 DNA sequence: TGTGCCAGCAGGAGCACCCGACAGGGACCGAACACTGAAGCTTTCTTT. Residues: CASRSTRQGPNTEAFF.

The genes are TRBV4-3 and TRBJ2-1; 8 nucleotides line up with TRBD2. Germline values: CDR1 LGHNA, CDR2 YSLEER. V was clipped by 3 bases and J by 3 bases; unmatched bases: 10. The CDR3 runs to 17 residues. The CDR3 here is CASSQGRGGGSYNEQFF. For the CDR3, the DNA is TGCGCCAGCAGCCAGGGACGGGGGGGCGGAAGCTACAATGAGCAGTTCTTC.

This rearrangement joins TRBV7-3 to TRBJ2-3; D is perhaps TRBD1 (6 bases). From germline, CDR1 is SGHTA and CDR2 FQGTGA. The CDR3 consists of 16 residues. The V and J ends lost 2 bases and 1 base respectively, with 13 bases between them. CDR3 DNA: TGTGCCAGCAGCTTAGGCGCGTCAGGGGGCACAGATACGCAGTATTTT. It translates to CASSLGASGGTDTQYF.

The chain couples TRBV20-1 to TRBJ2-1; D is unresolved. The CDR3 runs 11 residues. V was trimmed by 4 bases and J by 9 bases, leaving 10 bases between them. In germline, CDR1 is DFQATT, CDR2 SNEGSKA (reference sequence). DNA for the CDR3: TGCAGTGCTACGCCAACGGGTGAGCAGTTCTTC. Encoded protein: CSATPTGEQFF.

The V call is TRBV28, the J call TRBJ1-5, with 7 bases fitting TRBD1. This CDR3 is built from 15 residues. V shed 4 bases and J 5 bases; nucleotides not matched to a gene: 8. The germline CDR1 and CDR2 sequences are MDHEN and SYDVKM. The chain's CDR3 is CASSSPTGSHQPQHF. CDR3 bases: TGTGCCAGCAGTTCTCCGACAGGGTCCCATCAGCCCCAGCATTTT.

The sample holds one count of this clone. V usage is TRBV2 and J usage is TRBJ1-5; TRBD1 agrees at 11 bases. This CDR3 has 14 residues. V dropped 7 bases and J dropped 6; count of bases not matched to a gene: 5. CDR1 is SNHLY and CDR2 is FYNNEI in the germline V gene. CDR3: CASNPGTGGQPQHF. The CDR3 bases are TGTGCCAGCAACCCCGGGACAGGGGGTCAGCCCCAGCATTTT. Filled out from reference TRBV2 and TRBJ1-5, the complete variable domain reads EPEVTQTPSHQVTQMGQEVILRCVPISNHLYFYWYRQILGQKVEFLVSFYNNEISEKSEIFDDQFSVERPDGSNFTLKIRSTKLEDSAMYFCASNPGTGGQPQHFGDGTRLSIL.

The chain is built from TRBV5-1 and TRBJ1-2, with D perhaps matching TRBD1 (5 bases). V was clipped by 4 bases and J by 8 bases, with 15 bases between them. Germline CDR1 SGHRS, CDR2 YFSETQ. The CDR3 totals 13 residues. The CDR3 loop is CASSLDSFRGYTF. CDR3 DNA: TGCGCCAGCAGCCTTGACAGCTTTCGGGGCTACACCTTC.

The V gene is TRBV7-9, the J gene TRBJ2-3; 7 bases are a match to TRBD2. Per germline, CDR1 SEHNR and CDR2 FQNEAQ (reference sequence). V shed 6 bases, J shed 5 bases, and the junction held 11 bases outside the gene matches. The CDR3 contains 15 residues. The CDR3 spells CASRFTGEGRDTQYF. CDR3 nucleotide sequence: TGTGCCAGCAGATTTACGGGGGAGGGCCGAGATACGCAGTATTTT.

The V gene is TRBV19, the J gene TRBJ1-1, with D unresolved. The CDR3 spans 16 residues. Germline CDR1 LNHDA, CDR2 SQIVND (reference sequence). Trimming left V 3 bases short and J 0 bases short, with 14 bases between. CDR3 residues: CASSIRAYSMNTEAFF. The CDR3 coding sequence is TGTGCCAGTAGTATCCGAGCCTATTCTATGAACACTGAAGCTTTCTTT.

V is TRBV10-3 and J is TRBJ1-4; D not certain. The V gene's germline CDR1 is ENHRY and CDR2 SYGVKD. V was clipped by 2 bases and J by 8 bases, with 9 bases between them. This CDR3 is 13 amino acids long. The CDR3 loop reads CAISELRGEKLFF. In DNA, the CDR3 is TGTGCCATCAGTGAGCTAAGAGGAGAAAAACTGTTTTTT.

This chain links TRBV7-6 with TRBJ1-5, with 7 bases that match TRBD1. The germline V gene encodes CDR1 SGHVS and CDR2 FNYEAQ. The CDR3 extends over 15 amino acids. With 0 bases clipped from V and 5 bases from J, the junction kept 4 bases outside the gene matches. This CDR3 reads CASSLARQGHQPQHF. CDR3 in DNA: TGTGCCAGCAGCTTAGCGAGACAGGGCCATCAGCCCCAGCATTTT.

V usage is TRBV6-1 and J usage is TRBJ2-1; 7 bases line up with TRBD2. This CDR3 region has 13 residues. J was trimmed by 4 bases and V by 7 bases; bases with no gene match: 4. The germline V gene has CDR1 MNHNS and CDR2 SASEGT. The CDR3 region is CASKSGTYNEQFF. CDR3 nucleotide sequence: TGTGCCAGCAAAAGCGGGACGTACAATGAGCAGTTCTTC.

The chain recombines TRBV28 with TRBJ2-1; D remains ambiguous. Germline-derived CDR1 and CDR2 are MDHEN and SYDVKM. V lost 1 base and J lost 1, with 5 bases in between. The CDR3 runs to 14 residues. The CDR3 region has the DNA TGTGCCAGCAGTTTATTCAGATCCTACAATGAGCAGTTCTTC. Residues: CASSLFRSYNEQFF.

This chain uses TRBV30 with TRBJ1-2; no clear D gene. V was cut by 0 bases and J by 6 bases, with 17 bases left in between. Germline assignment: CDR1 GTSNPN and CDR2 SVGIG (reference sequence). This CDR3 has 15 amino acids. The CDR3 coding sequence is TGTGCCTGGAGTGTAGAGGGTCGGCGGGCCCATGGCTACACCTTC. The encoded protein is CAWSVEGRRAHGYTF.

The V and J genes are TRBV29-1 and TRBJ2-3; 7 nucleotides match TRBD2. Germline lookup yields CDR1 SQVTM and CDR2 ANQGSEA. J was trimmed by 0 bases and V by 5 bases; bases with no gene match: 8. The CDR3 is made up of 15 amino acids. CDR3 amino acids: CSVIGGSTSTDTQYF. The CDR3 DNA sequence: TGCAGCGTTATAGGCGGGAGCACTAGCACAGATACGCAGTATTTT.

The V gene is TRBV18, the J gene TRBJ1-3, with D possibly TRBD1 on 6 matching bases. Germline assignment: CDR1 KGHSH and CDR2 LQKENI. The CDR3 length is 19 residues. V shed 3 bases and J shed 0 bases, with 21 bases lying between them. The CDR3 region has the DNA TGTGCCAGCTCACCCGGGACACTTTTACTTCTCGACTCTGGAAACACCATATATTTT. Amino acids: CASSPGTLLLLDSGNTIYF.

The J gene is TRBJ2-2, the V gene TRBV7-9; TRBD2 agrees at 11 bases. CDR1 and CDR2 from the germline V gene are SEHNR and FQNEAQ (reference sequence). The CDR3 sequence is 18 residues long. The V segment lost 4 bases and the J segment 1 base; nucleotides outside the gene matches: 8. The CDR3 is CASSSSPGLAENTGELFF. The CDR3 DNA reads as TGTGCCAGCAGCTCATCACCGGGACTAGCGGAGAACACCGGGGAGCTGTTTTTT.

This chain uses TRBV5-1 with TRBJ2-7, with D unclear. V was cut by 4 bases and J by 3 bases, with 11 bases left in between. Germline-derived CDR1 and CDR2 are SGHRS and YFSETQ. The CDR3 sequence is 13 residues long. The chain's CDR3 is CASSTTNNYEQYF. CDR3 sequence (DNA): TGCGCCAGCAGCACAACTAACAACTACGAGCAGTACTTC.

This chain joins TRBV5-5 and TRBJ2-7, with D maybe TRBD2 (5 bases). In germline, CDR1 is SGHKS, CDR2 YYEKEE (reference sequence). The germline V and J ends were trimmed by 0 bases and 1 base, with 14 bases remaining between them. The CDR3 has 16 amino acids. CDR3 sequence: CASSLGWTGKSYEQYF. DNA of the CDR3: TGTGCCAGCAGCTTGGGCTGGACGGGGAAGTCCTACGAGCAGTACTTC.

The chain employs TRBV6-5 and TRBJ2-3; D ambiguous. V lost 4 bases, J lost 3 bases, and 11 bases lay in between. This CDR3 is built from 14 residues. Germline values: CDR1 MNHEY, CDR2 SVGAGI. CDR3 DNA sequence: TGTGCCAGCAGTTCCCGCCTCGGGACAGATACGCAGTATTTT. Translation gives CASSSRLGTDTQYF.

This clone was found a few times. The chain has TRBV10-1 and TRBJ1-3, with TRBD1 matching over 7 bases. From germline, CDR1 is WNHNN and CDR2 SYGVQD (reference sequence). Trimming took 8 bases from V and 0 from J; bases not matched to a gene: 4. CDR3 size: 14 residues. The chain's CDR3 is CASLQGSSGNTIYF. DNA of the CDR3: TGCGCCAGCCTACAGGGGAGCTCTGGAAACACCATATATTTT.

The V call is TRBV6-4, the J call TRBJ2-3, with TRBD2 matching 11 bases. Per germline, CDR1 MRHNA and CDR2 SNTAGT. Trimming at V came to 5 bases and at J to 6 bases, leaving 7 bases not matched to a gene. The CDR3 totals 15 residues. This CDR3 is CASSQLAGAGDTQYF. The CDR3 coding sequence is TGTGCCAGCAGTCAACTAGCGGGAGCGGGGGATACGCAGTATTTT.